Only a few counts were recorded for the clone carrying this TCR beta chain. Its antigen remains unknown. This CDR3 region has 18 residues. Germline CDR1 reads SNHLY; CDR2 reads FYNNEI. V lost 6 bases, J lost 0 bases, and 18 bases lay in between. Arm-PCR of CDR3 regions with iRepertoire HTBI primers generated TCR beta libraries. TCRdb reanalysed the multiplex PCR reads using MiXCR and keeps one entry per CDR3 protein. The sample records hundreds of thousands of distinct CDR3 sequences, roughly 16% being singletons. This sample's time point: newly diagnosed GD, antithyroid drugs for less than 3 months. The TCR library was prepared using RNA isolated from PBMCs. EDTA tubes collected 7.5 to 9.5 milliliters of peripheral blood. The data were taken from a study of regulatory T cells in long-lasting Graves disease. Overall study results and limits: Persistent disease exhibited a predilection for TRBV28, TRBJ1-2 and TRBJ2-5.

The data also belong to a second study, concerning T cells in Graves' hyperthyroidism and ophthalmopathy. From that second work: The blood repertoire included most of the expanded thyroid clonotypes above 0.001. Separation of ophthalmopathy from stable hyperthyroidism was achieved by a 13 V-J model.

The material sequenced was peripheral blood mononuclear cells (PBMCs), taken at new diagnosis, from a patient treated with antithyroid drugs. The receptor comes from a woman aged 25 to 45 with Graves disease. V is TRBV2 and J is TRBJ2-6; D is unresolved. CDR3: CASSPSETRYSGANVLTF. The CDR3 DNA follows: TGTGCCAGCAGCCCCTCGGAGACCCGTTACTCTGGGGCCAACGTCCTGACTTTC.